Listed below are T cell receptor beta chains from one sample, sequenced in a study of blood T cell repertoires in COVID-19. TCRdb keeps only in-frame clones here, not all; method: immunoSEQ multiplex PCR. This table has around 92,000 clones, about 82% appearing once. Sequenced material: peripheral blood. These receptors came from a human donor in a cohort sampled during active COVID-19. Both conserved end residues are part of each CDR3. Fields, in order: clone size, V gene, J gene, D gene, CDR3 protein, CDR3 DNA. A D gene is named only where the DNA matches it firmly. The size field is filled for only some rows; it gives once, few, many or a size class.

clone size: NA; V gene: TRBV7-2; J gene: TRBJ2-1; D gene: NA; CDR3 protein: CASSSEGGLVEQFF; CDR3 DNA: TGTGCCAGCAGCTCAGAGGGGGGGCTGGTTGAGCAGTTCTTC
clone size: NA; V gene: TRBV29-1; J gene: TRBJ2-7; D gene: TRBD1; CDR3 protein: CSAGQGRYEQYF; CDR3 DNA: TGCAGCGCCGGACAGGGCCGCTACGAGCAGTACTTC
clone size: NA; V gene: TRBV7-2; J gene: TRBJ2-3; D gene: NA; CDR3 protein: CASTRETSGTDTQYF; CDR3 DNA: TGTGCCAGCACCAGAGAGACTAGTGGAACAGATACGCAGTATTTT
clone size: NA; V gene: TRBV7-2; J gene: TRBJ2-7; D gene: TRBD1; CDR3 protein: CASSTDRVVVYEQYF; CDR3 DNA: TGTGCCAGCAGCACTGACAGGGTAGTCGTCTACGAGCAGTACTTC
clone size: NA; V gene: TRBV6-2/TRBV6-3; J gene: TRBJ2-3; D gene: TRBD2; CDR3 protein: CASSYPPSGGAPDTQYF; CDR3 DNA: TGTGCCAGCAGTTACCCCCCTAGCGGGGGGGCCCCAGATACGCAGTATTTT
clone size: NA; V gene: TRBV3-1/TRBV3-2; J gene: TRBJ2-7; D gene: TRBD2; CDR3 protein: CASSQDGRGSYEQYF; CDR3 DNA: TGTGCCAGCAGCCAAGATGGGAGGGGTTCCTACGAGCAGTACTTC
clone size: once; V gene: TRBV4-1; J gene: TRBJ2-5; D gene: TRBD2; CDR3 protein: CASSLGGRGETQYF; CDR3 DNA: TGCGCCAGCAGCCTCGGGGGGAGGGGAGAGACCCAGTACTTC
clone size: NA; V gene: TRBV13; J gene: TRBJ2-2; D gene: NA; CDR3 protein: CASSLEGRMNTGELFF; CDR3 DNA: TGTGCCAGCAGCTTAGAGGGGAGGATGAACACCGGGGAGCTGTTTTTT
clone size: NA; V gene: TRBV6-5; J gene: TRBJ2-2; D gene: NA; CDR3 protein: CASDGYGELFF; CDR3 DNA: TGTGCCAGCGACGGGTACGGGGAGCTGTTTTTT
clone size: NA; V gene: TRBV6-2/TRBV6-3; J gene: TRBJ2-5; D gene: TRBD2; CDR3 protein: CASSPLRDYQETQYF; CDR3 DNA: TGTGCCAGCAGCCCCCTCCGGGACTATCAAGAGACCCAGTACTTC
clone size: few; V gene: TRBV4-3; J gene: TRBJ2-3; D gene: NA; CDR3 protein: CASSQAADFIDTQYF; CDR3 DNA: TGCGCCAGCAGCCAAGCAGCGGACTTTATAGATACGCAGTATTTT
clone size: NA; V gene: TRBV11-2; J gene: TRBJ2-7; D gene: TRBD1; CDR3 protein: CASSSPDRGWDYEQYF; CDR3 DNA: TGTGCCAGCAGCTCCCCCGACAGGGGATGGGACTACGAGCAGTACTTC
clone size: NA; V gene: TRBV19; J gene: TRBJ2-6; D gene: NA; CDR3 protein: CASTPVTPGANVLTF; CDR3 DNA: TGTGCCAGTACCCCGGTAACTCCTGGGGCCAACGTCCTGACTTTC
clone size: NA; V gene: TRBV18; J gene: TRBJ2-2; D gene: NA; CDR3 protein: CASSPPRDTGELFF; CDR3 DNA: TGTGCCAGCTCACCTCCGCGGGACACCGGGGAGCTGTTTTTT
clone size: NA; V gene: TRBV19; J gene: TRBJ2-7; D gene: TRBD1; CDR3 protein: CASSTWTGVEQYF; CDR3 DNA: TGTGCCAGTAGTACCTGGACAGGGGTCGAGCAGTACTTC
clone size: NA; V gene: TRBV6-5; J gene: TRBJ1-1; D gene: NA; CDR3 protein: CASSKQGMNTEAFF; CDR3 DNA: TGTGCCAGCAGCAAACAGGGAATGAACACTGAAGCTTTCTTT
clone size: NA; V gene: TRBV7-9; J gene: TRBJ2-7; D gene: NA; CDR3 protein: CASSLTGTRFGYEQYF; CDR3 DNA: TGTGCCAGCAGCTTAACCGGGACACGCTTTGGGTACGAGCAGTACTTC
clone size: NA; V gene: TRBV9; J gene: TRBJ2-1; D gene: TRBD2; CDR3 protein: CASSVDGGGLHNEQFF; CDR3 DNA: TGTGCCAGCAGCGTAGATGGCGGGGGGCTCCACAATGAGCAGTTCTTC
clone size: NA; V gene: TRBV7-2; J gene: TRBJ2-1; D gene: TRBD2; CDR3 protein: CASSISGGPYNEQFF; CDR3 DNA: TGTGCCAGCAGCATATCGGGAGGGCCCTACAATGAGCAGTTCTTC
clone size: NA; V gene: TRBV7-2; J gene: TRBJ1-6; D gene: TRBD1; CDR3 protein: CASSLRGQGNSPLHF; CDR3 DNA: TGTGCCAGCAGCTTAAGAGGACAGGGGAATTCACCCCTCCACTTT
clone size: NA; V gene: TRBV27; J gene: TRBJ2-7; D gene: NA; CDR3 protein: CASRGGGTSSYEQYF; CDR3 DNA: TGTGCCAGTCGAGGGGGTGGGACGAGCTCCTACGAGCAGTACTTC
clone size: NA; V gene: TRBV2; J gene: TRBJ1-6; D gene: NA; CDR3 protein: CASSAAEEYSPLHF; CDR3 DNA: TGTGCCAGCAGTGCGGCGGAAGAATATTCACCCCTCCACTTT
clone size: NA; V gene: TRBV7-2; J gene: TRBJ1-1; D gene: TRBD1; CDR3 protein: CASSSDRGVEAFF; CDR3 DNA: TGTGCCAGCAGCTCCGACAGGGGGGTTGAAGCTTTCTTT
clone size: NA; V gene: TRBV5-4; J gene: TRBJ2-5; D gene: NA; CDR3 protein: CASRNREIQETQYF; CDR3 DNA: TGTGCCAGCAGGAACCGGGAGATACAAGAGACCCAGTACTTC
clone size: NA; V gene: TRBV7-9; J gene: TRBJ2-5; D gene: TRBD1; CDR3 protein: CASSFMTGAETQYF; CDR3 DNA: TGTGCCAGCAGCTTCATGACAGGGGCGGAGACCCAGTACTTC
clone size: NA; V gene: TRBV7-9; J gene: TRBJ2-2; D gene: TRBD1; CDR3 protein: CASSSVNRGNTGELFF; CDR3 DNA: TGTGCCAGCAGCTCAGTCAACAGGGGGAACACCGGGGAGCTGTTTTTT
clone size: NA; V gene: TRBV7-8; J gene: TRBJ2-7; D gene: TRBD2; CDR3 protein: CASSVNALAGLEQYF; CDR3 DNA: TGTGCCAGCAGCGTAAATGCCTTAGCGGGCCTCGAGCAGTACTTC
clone size: NA; V gene: TRBV28; J gene: TRBJ1-2; D gene: NA; CDR3 protein: CASSQVDGYTF; CDR3 DNA: TGTGCCAGCAGTCAGGTAGATGGCTACACCTTC
clone size: once; V gene: TRBV10-1; J gene: TRBJ2-2; D gene: NA; CDR3 protein: CASSEMGRGNTGELFF; CDR3 DNA: TGCGCCAGCAGTGAGATGGGGCGGGGGAACACCGGGGAGCTGTTTTTT
clone size: few; V gene: TRBV11-2; J gene: TRBJ2-2; D gene: NA; CDR3 protein: CASSFEQGITGTGELFF; CDR3 DNA: TGTGCCAGCAGCTTCGAGCAGGGGATTACGGGCACCGGGGAGCTGTTTTTT
clone size: NA; V gene: TRBV6-5; J gene: TRBJ2-1; D gene: NA; CDR3 protein: CASSYGLWQFF; CDR3 DNA: TGTGCCAGCAGTTACGGACTCTGGCAGTTCTTC
clone size: few; V gene: TRBV5-1; J gene: TRBJ2-3; D gene: TRBD1; CDR3 protein: CASSPLAGGANTDTQYF; CDR3 DNA: TGCGCCAGCAGCCCTCTCGCAGGGGGCGCGAACACAGATACGCAGTATTTT
clone size: NA; V gene: TRBV9; J gene: TRBJ2-1; D gene: NA; CDR3 protein: CASSVAPGNEQFF; CDR3 DNA: TGTGCCAGCAGCGTAGCTCCCGGGAATGAGCAGTTCTTC
clone size: NA; V gene: TRBV3-1/TRBV3-2; J gene: TRBJ2-7; D gene: NA; CDR3 protein: CASSPRTGGTGSYEQYF; CDR3 DNA: TGTGCCAGCAGCCCGAGAACGGGAGGGACAGGGTCCTACGAGCAGTACTTC
clone size: NA; V gene: TRBV4-1; J gene: TRBJ1-3; D gene: NA; CDR3 protein: CASSLTPPRDTNSGNTIYF; CDR3 DNA: TGCGCCAGCAGCCTCACGCCCCCCCGGGACACCAATTCGGGAAACACCATATATTTT
clone size: NA; V gene: TRBV19; J gene: TRBJ2-1; D gene: TRBD2; CDR3 protein: CASGGGLAGDNEQFF; CDR3 DNA: TGTGCCAGTGGGGGAGGACTAGCGGGGGACAATGAGCAGTTCTTC
clone size: once; V gene: TRBV5-4; J gene: TRBJ2-3; D gene: TRBD2; CDR3 protein: CASSPTSGGVGDTQYF; CDR3 DNA: TGTGCCAGCAGCCCAACTAGCGGGGGGGTGGGAGATACGCAGTATTTT
clone size: NA; V gene: TRBV4-1; J gene: TRBJ2-7; D gene: TRBD2; CDR3 protein: CASSPQRESYEQYF; CDR3 DNA: TGCGCCAGCAGCCCCCAGCGGGAGTCCTACGAGCAGTACTTC
clone size: NA; V gene: TRBV11-3; J gene: TRBJ2-2; D gene: TRBD1; CDR3 protein: CASSFGDRVNTGELFF; CDR3 DNA: TGTGCCAGCAGCTTCGGGGACAGGGTGAACACCGGGGAGCTGTTTTTT
clone size: NA; V gene: TRBV20-1; J gene: TRBJ2-3; D gene: TRBD2; CDR3 protein: CSASASGSTDTQYF; CDR3 DNA: TGCAGTGCTAGTGCTAGCGGGAGCACAGATACGCAGTATTTT
clone size: NA; V gene: TRBV19; J gene: TRBJ2-2; D gene: NA; CDR3 protein: CASSLGGPHTGELFF; CDR3 DNA: TGTGCCAGTAGTTTAGGGGGGCCGCACACCGGGGAGCTGTTTTTT
clone size: NA; V gene: TRBV6-4; J gene: TRBJ1-2; D gene: TRBD1; CDR3 protein: CASNNDRGDIYGYTF; CDR3 DNA: TGTGCCAGCAATAATGACAGGGGGGATATCTATGGCTACACCTTC
clone size: NA; V gene: TRBV25-1; J gene: TRBJ2-1; D gene: NA; CDR3 protein: CASSPPYNEQFF; CDR3 DNA: TGTGCCAGCAGTCCCCCATACAATGAGCAGTTCTTC
clone size: NA; V gene: TRBV4-1; J gene: TRBJ1-1; D gene: TRBD1; CDR3 protein: CASSQVQGEYTEAFF; CDR3 DNA: TGCGCCAGCAGCCAAGTTCAGGGGGAGTACACTGAAGCTTTCTTT
clone size: NA; V gene: TRBV7-9; J gene: TRBJ2-6; D gene: NA; CDR3 protein: CASSSSGSGANVLTF; CDR3 DNA: TGTGCCAGCAGCTCCTCAGGGTCTGGGGCCAACGTCCTGACTTTC
clone size: NA; V gene: TRBV18; J gene: TRBJ1-3; D gene: NA; CDR3 protein: CASSYRQDTGNTIYF; CDR3 DNA: TGTGCCAGCTCATACAGACAGGACACTGGAAACACCATATATTTT
clone size: NA; V gene: TRBV24-1; J gene: TRBJ2-1; D gene: TRBD2; CDR3 protein: CATSDPTPSGSSYNEQFF; CDR3 DNA: TGTGCCACCAGTGATCCGACCCCTAGCGGGAGCTCCTACAATGAGCAGTTCTTC
clone size: NA; V gene: TRBV28; J gene: TRBJ2-7; D gene: NA; CDR3 protein: CASSPLVGVGSF; CDR3 DNA: NA
clone size: NA; V gene: TRBV5-4; J gene: TRBJ2-7; D gene: NA; CDR3 protein: CASSLGGRGEYEQYF; CDR3 DNA: TGTGCCAGCAGCTTGGGGGGCAGGGGAGAGTACGAGCAGTACTTC
clone size: NA; V gene: TRBV2; J gene: TRBJ2-5; D gene: NA; CDR3 protein: CASGRTGKETQYF; CDR3 DNA: TGTGCCAGCGGGAGGACAGGCAAAGAGACCCAGTACTTC
clone size: once; V gene: TRBV29-1; J gene: TRBJ2-1; D gene: TRBD2; CDR3 protein: CSGGTSGGDNEQFF; CDR3 DNA: TGCAGCGGCGGGACTAGCGGGGGGGACAATGAGCAGTTCTTC
clone size: once; V gene: TRBV6-5; J gene: TRBJ2-7; D gene: TRBD1; CDR3 protein: CASSLTGAAYEQYF; CDR3 DNA: TGTGCCAGCAGCCTGACAGGGGCGGCCTACGAGCAGTACTTC
clone size: NA; V gene: TRBV7-2; J gene: TRBJ1-5; D gene: NA; CDR3 protein: CASSLGQPSNQPQHF; CDR3 DNA: TGTGCCAGCAGCTTGGGACAACCAAGCAATCAGCCCCAGCATTTT
clone size: NA; V gene: TRBV9; J gene: TRBJ2-3; D gene: NA; CDR3 protein: CASSADLRWGRGNTDTQYF; CDR3 DNA: TGTGCCAGCAGCGCGGACTTACGGTGGGGACGCGGGAACACAGATACGCAGTATTTT
clone size: NA; V gene: TRBV7-2; J gene: TRBJ2-4; D gene: NA; CDR3 protein: CASSSPGTSEVQYF; CDR3 DNA: TGTGCCAGCAGCTCGCCAGGGACTTCTGAAGTTCAGTACTTC
clone size: NA; V gene: TRBV11-2; J gene: TRBJ1-6; D gene: NA; CDR3 protein: CASSLEGLSYNSPLHF; CDR3 DNA: TGTGCCAGCAGCTTAGAGGGCCTCTCCTATAATTCACCCCTCCACTTT
clone size: NA; V gene: TRBV6-4; J gene: TRBJ2-2; D gene: NA; CDR3 protein: CASSDSVTGELFF; CDR3 DNA: TGTGCCAGCAGTGACTCCGTTACCGGGGAGCTGTTTTTT
clone size: once; V gene: TRBV7-8; J gene: TRBJ2-5; D gene: TRBD2; CDR3 protein: CASSLVQRGGPETQYF; CDR3 DNA: TGTGCCAGCAGCTTAGTGCAGCGGGGGGGCCCAGAGACCCAGTACTTC
clone size: once; V gene: TRBV10-3; J gene: TRBJ2-3; D gene: TRBD2; CDR3 protein: CAISLAGETSTDTQYF; CDR3 DNA: TGTGCCATCAGTCTAGCGGGCGAGACTAGCACAGATACGCAGTATTTT